A selection of T cell receptor beta chains follows, all from one sample in a study of blood T cell repertoires in COVID-19. TCRdb's copy holds only in-frame clones and misses some; the assay was immunoSEQ multiplex PCR. Of 89,000 or so clones in the sample, roughly 90% were seen once. The source material was peripheral blood. All receptors come from a man aged 45-65 years with COVID-19, enrolled during active disease. Each CDR3 is given with its conserved first and last residue. The order of the fields is D gene, V gene, clone size, J gene, CDR3 protein, CDR3 DNA. D genes are given only for firm matches. For some rows the clone size is stated as once, few or many, or as a class when expanded; others skip it.

>TRBD1|TRBV4-2|NA|TRBJ1-6
CASSQGEMGQGGTSPLHF
TGTGCCAGCAGCCAAGGAGAGATGGGACAGGGAGGGACTTCACCCCTCCACTTT
>TRBD2|TRBV6-2/TRBV6-3|NA|TRBJ2-1
CASSSSGLAGYDEQFF
TGTGCCAGCAGTTCCTCGGGACTAGCGGGGTACGATGAGCAGTTCTTC
>TRBD1|TRBV3-1/TRBV3-2|NA|TRBJ1-1
CASSQGQGGTEAFF
TGTGCCAGCAGCCAAGGACAGGGTGGGACTGAAGCTTTCTTT
>TRBD1|TRBV18|once|TRBJ2-5
CASSPLTGAQETQYF
TGTGCCAGCTCACCCCTCACAGGGGCACAAGAGACCCAGTACTTC
>TRBD2|TRBV4-1|NA|TRBJ2-1
CASSQDRSSGGSYNEQFF
TGCGCCAGCAGCCAAGATAGGTCTAGCGGGGGATCCTACAATGAGCAGTTCTTC
>NA|TRBV19|NA|TRBJ1-6
CASTNRATYNSPLHF
TGTGCCAGTACCAACAGGGCTACCTATAATTCACCCCTCCACTTT
>TRBD1|TRBV9|NA|TRBJ2-3
CASSVARGRTDTQYF
TGTGCCAGCAGCGTTGCCAGGGGGCGCACAGATACGCAGTATTTT
>TRBD1|TRBV6-5|NA|TRBJ2-3
CASSRGGEDTQYF
TGTGCCAGCAGTCGAGGGGGCGAAGATACGCAGTATTTT
>TRBD2|TRBV5-5|NA|TRBJ2-2
CASSPQGGAGGANTGELFF
TGTGCCAGCAGCCCCCAGGGAGGAGCGGGGGGCGCGAACACCGGGGAGCTGTTTTTT
>TRBD1|TRBV11-2|NA|TRBJ2-7
CASSLGTGPYEQYF
TGTGCCAGCAGCTTAGGGACAGGACCCTACGAGCAGTACTTC
>NA|TRBV18|few|TRBJ1-2
CASSILSADGYTF
TGTGCCAGCTCAATCCTCTCGGCGGATGGCTACACCTTC
>NA|TRBV5-5|few|TRBJ1-1
CASSLARGAGTEAFF
TGTGCCAGCAGCTTGGCCAGGGGAGCGGGGACTGAAGCTTTCTTT
>TRBD1|TRBV6-1|NA|TRBJ1-4
CASSEQGQISEKLFF
TGTGCCAGCAGTGAACAGGGACAGATTTCTGAAAAACTGTTTTTT
>TRBD1|TRBV3-1/TRBV3-2|few|TRBJ1-5
CASSQAGQGNNQPQHF
TGTGCCAGCAGCCAAGCTGGACAGGGGAACAATCAGCCCCAGCATTTT
>NA|TRBV29-1|NA|TRBJ1-1
CSVSLGVNTEAFF
TGCAGCGTTTCCTTAGGGGTAAACACTGAAGCTTTCTTT
>TRBD1|TRBV18|NA|TRBJ2-7
CASSLDRAYEQYF
TGTGCCAGCTCACTCGACAGGGCGTACGAGCAGTACTTC
>NA|TRBV4-3|NA|TRBJ1-2
CASSQGIRGGYTF
TGCGCCAGCAGCCAGGGGATAAGAGGGGGCTACACCTTC
>TRBD1|TRBV27|NA|TRBJ2-7
CASSRARRQGSYEQYF
TGTGCCAGCAGCAGGGCCCGCAGACAGGGGTCTTACGAGCAGTACTTC
>TRBD1|TRBV6-6|NA|TRBJ2-7
CASSYGTGGLQGEQYF
TGTGCCAGCAGTTACGGGACAGGGGGTCTCCAGGGCGAGCAGTACTTC
>TRBD1|TRBV7-2|NA|TRBJ1-2
CASRAGGIYGYTF
TGTGCCAGCAGGGCAGGGGGAATCTATGGCTACACCTTC
>NA|TRBV19|NA|TRBJ1-1
CASTRQMNTEAFF
TGTGCCAGTACTCGACAGATGAACACTGAAGCTTTCTTT
>NA|TRBV5-4|NA|TRBJ1-6
CASSLAGGDPSPLHF
TGTGCCAGCAGCTTGGCCGGGGGGGATCCGTCACCCCTCCACTTT
>NA|TRBV30|NA|TRBJ1-6
CAWSHTRSAGPSSPLHF
TGTGCCTGGAGTCACACTCGCTCGGCCGGGCCTAGCTCACCCCTCCACTTT
>NA|TRBV10-3|NA|TRBJ1-1
CAISPQGNTEAFF
TGTGCCATCAGCCCACAGGGGAACACTGAAGCTTTCTTT
>NA|TRBV6-5|once|TRBJ1-2
CASTRGVNYGYTF
TGTGCCAGCACCAGGGGCGTAAACTATGGCTACACCTTC
>TRBD2|TRBV4-3|once|TRBJ2-5
CASSQGLAGEETQYF
TGCGCCAGCAGCCAAGGACTAGCGGGGGAAGAGACCCAGTACTTC
>TRBD1|TRBV9|NA|TRBJ2-7
CASSLGTGPTYEQYF
TGTGCCAGCAGCCTTGGGACAGGGCCCACCTACGAGCAGTACTTC
>NA|TRBV6-6|NA|TRBJ1-1
CASSYSGRAQNTEAFF
TGTGCCAGCAGTTACTCGGGGAGGGCACAGAACACTGAAGCTTTCTTT
>NA|TRBV19|few|TRBJ2-6
CASRLDRSGANVLTF
TGTGCCAGTAGGCTTGACAGGTCTGGGGCCAACGTCCTGACTTTC
>TRBD1|TRBV6-5|NA|TRBJ2-7
CASRPSRDRVGEQYF
TGTGCCAGCAGACCCTCCCGGGACAGGGTTGGCGAGCAGTACTTC
>NA|TRBV5-6|NA|TRBJ2-7
CASSVNNYEQYF
TGTGCCAGCAGCGTCAACAACTACGAGCAGTACTTC
>TRBD2|TRBV18|NA|TRBJ2-1
CASSPRTSGVLSYNEQFF
TGTGCCAGCTCACCACGGACTAGCGGGGTCCTATCCTACAATGAGCAGTTCTTC
>TRBD2|TRBV18|NA|TRBJ2-1
CASSPSSGGANEQFF
TGTGCCAGCTCACCTTCTAGCGGGGGGGCCAATGAGCAGTTCTTC
>TRBD2|TRBV6-2/TRBV6-3|NA|TRBJ2-7
CASSSYGGVGSYEQYF
TGTGCCAGCAGTTCCTATGGGGGGGTGGGATCCTACGAGCAGTACTTC
>TRBD1|TRBV6-2/TRBV6-3|NA|TRBJ2-2
CASSYPGTGTGELFF
TGTGCCAGCAGTTACCCCGGGACAGGTACCGGGGAGCTGTTTTTT
>NA|TRBV18|NA|TRBJ2-6
CASSPSRAGANVLTF
TGTGCCAGCTCCCCAAGCAGGGCTGGGGCCAACGTCCTGACTTTC
>TRBD1|TRBV14|once|TRBJ2-7
CASSQGQGRSYEQYF
TGTGCCAGCAGCCAAGGACAGGGGCGAAGCTACGAGCAGTACTTC
>TRBD1|TRBV20-1|once|TRBJ1-2
CSARDSYGYTF
TGCAGTGCCAGGGACAGCTATGGCTACACCTTC
>TRBD1|TRBV30|NA|TRBJ1-5
CAWSLSRTGPYSNQPQHF
TGTGCCTGGAGTCTGTCAAGGACAGGGCCTTATAGCAATCAGCCCCAGCATTTT
>TRBD1|TRBV10-3|NA|TRBJ2-3
CAISERTGGGDTQYF
TGTGCCATCAGTGAGCGAACAGGGGGTGGAGATACGCAGTATTTT
>NA|TRBV5-4|NA|TRBJ1-6
CASSWGDTYNSPLHF
TGTGCCAGCAGCTGGGGGGATACCTATAATTCACCCCTCCACTTT
>TRBD2|TRBV6-6|NA|TRBJ2-7
CASSPGTSGYEQYF
TGTGCCAGCAGTCCCGGGACTAGCGGGTACGAGCAGTACTTC
>NA|TRBV6-1|NA|TRBJ2-5
CASSEVGRSFPETQYF
TGTGCCAGCAGTGAAGTTGGCAGGTCTTTTCCAGAGACCCAGTACTTC
>TRBD2|TRBV23-1|NA|TRBJ2-7
CAGHRFLGLACEQYF
TGCGCCGGGCATAGATTCTTAGGACTAGCTTGCGAGCAGTACTTC
>NA|TRBV3-1/TRBV3-2|NA|TRBJ2-7
CASSQQGGEQYF
TGTGCCAGCAGCCAACAGGGGGGCGAGCAGTACTTC